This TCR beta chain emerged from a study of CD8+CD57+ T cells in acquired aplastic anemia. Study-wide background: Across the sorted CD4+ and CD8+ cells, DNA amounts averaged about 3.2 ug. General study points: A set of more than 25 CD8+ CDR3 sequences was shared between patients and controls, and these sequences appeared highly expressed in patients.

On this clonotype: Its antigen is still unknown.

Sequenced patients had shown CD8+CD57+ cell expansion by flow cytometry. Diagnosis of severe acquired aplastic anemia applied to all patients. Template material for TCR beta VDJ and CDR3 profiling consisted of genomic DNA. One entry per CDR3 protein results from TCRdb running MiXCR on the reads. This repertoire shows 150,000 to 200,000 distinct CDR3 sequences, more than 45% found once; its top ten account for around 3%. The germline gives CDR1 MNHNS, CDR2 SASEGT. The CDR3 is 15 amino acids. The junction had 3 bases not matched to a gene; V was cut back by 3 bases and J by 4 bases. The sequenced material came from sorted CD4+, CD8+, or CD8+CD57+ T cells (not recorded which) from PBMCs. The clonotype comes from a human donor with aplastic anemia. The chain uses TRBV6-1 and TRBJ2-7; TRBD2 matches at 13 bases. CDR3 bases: TGTGCCAGCAGTGATCGGACTAGCGGGAGTTACGAGCAGTACTTC. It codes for CASSDRTSGSYEQYF.